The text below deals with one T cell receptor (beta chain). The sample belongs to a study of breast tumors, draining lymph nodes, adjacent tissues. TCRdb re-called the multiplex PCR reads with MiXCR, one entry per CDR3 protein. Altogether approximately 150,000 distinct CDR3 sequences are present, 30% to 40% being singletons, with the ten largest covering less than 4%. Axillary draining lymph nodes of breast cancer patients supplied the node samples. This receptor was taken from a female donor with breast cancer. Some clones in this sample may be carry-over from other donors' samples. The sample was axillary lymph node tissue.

CDR3 residues: CASSYAIAGDYTQYF. In DNA form, the CDR3 reads TGTGCCAGCAGTTACGCAATAGCGGGAGATTATACGCAGTATTTT. The chain is built from TRBV6-6 and TRBJ2-3; TRBD2 matches at 9 bases. CDR3 length equals 15 residues. V was clipped by 2 bases and J by 7 bases; unmatched bases: 7. Germline lookup yields CDR1 MNHNY and CDR2 SVGAGI (reference sequence).